Described below is a single TCR beta chain sequence and its context. Its specificity is not known. Tagging with unique molecular identifiers was a feature of the TCR beta cDNA libraries. TCRdb itself ran the PCR reads through MiXCR, one entry per CDR3 protein. Among over 150,000 distinct CDR3 sequences listed, about 37% were seen once. Germline lookup yields CDR1 DFQATT and CDR2 SNEGSKA (reference sequence). The CDR3 runs to 15 residues. V shed 3 bases and J 11 bases; nucleotides not matched to a gene: 17. The data were taken from a study of post-analysis software for immune sequencing data. Regarding the study as a whole: Elevated frequency relative to controls characterized about 5 TRBV segments in patients, TRBV5-6, TRBV5-1 and TRBV20-1 among them.

The receptor's source is a girl aged 10-17 years with multiple sclerosis. The gene calls are TRBV20-1 and TRBJ2-5, with 8 bases fitting TRBD1. Material: blood, obtained after autologous hematopoietic stem cell transplantation. The CDR3 nucleotides are TGCAGTGCTAGCCGGACAGGGATGCAATTCGATGAGCAGTACTTC. Protein sequence: CSASRTGMQFDEQYF.